One and the same sample provided the 26 T cell receptor beta chains below, sequenced in a study of blood T cells in healthy people across ages. A J-beta primer mix and a sample-barcoded 5' primer were used in a second PCR of roughly 6 to 12 cycles. TCRdb fed the 5' RACE reads into MiXCR, producing one record per CDR3 protein. The repertoire holds 650,000 to 1,000,000 distinct CDR3 sequences, roughly 34% seen once, with over 10% in the top ten. The sample comprised blood. These TCRs come from a man aged 18 to 29 in good health.

This clonotype showed up many times. The chain is built from TRBV7-9 and TRBJ1-2; D remains unclear. V lost 2 bases to trimming and J lost 2 bases, with 6 bases between them. The CDR3 has 13 amino acids. Germline V gene lookup returns CDR1 SEHNR and CDR2 FQNEAQ (reference sequence). The CDR3 is CASSLLINYGYTF. CDR3 nucleotides: TGTGCCAGCAGCTTACTGATCAACTATGGCTACACCTTC.

This clonotype was seen ten or more times. The gene calls are TRBV9 and TRBJ2-3; D may be TRBD1 or TRBD2 (7 bases each). The CDR3 is 15 residues long. Germline V lookup: CDR1 SGDLS, CDR2 YYNGEE. Trimming stripped 3 bases from V and 1 base from J, with 12 bases between. Here the CDR3 DNA reads TGTGCCAGCAGCGCCCCAGGGGGGGGCACAGATACGCAGTATTTT. Translated, it gives CASSAPGGGTDTQYF.

The table lists this clonotype with a few counts. V usage is TRBV2 and J usage is TRBJ1-5; a weak D match, TRBD1 (6 bases). The germline V gene has CDR1 SNHLY and CDR2 FYNNEI. The CDR3 is made up of 15 amino acids. With 0 bases removed from V and 6 bases from J, the gap between germline ends came to 12 bases. In DNA form, the CDR3 reads TGTGCCAGCAGTGAAGCGGCAGGGGTTGGTCAGCCCCAGCATTTT. It yields the protein CASSEAAGVGQPQHF.

The J gene is TRBJ1-5, the V gene TRBV20-1, with unresolved D. Germline CDR1 and CDR2: DFQATT and SNEGSKA (reference sequence). V lost 3 bases, J lost 2 bases, and 11 bases lay in between. This CDR3 is 14 amino acids long. This chain's CDR3 is CSARERAGNQPQHF. CDR3 sequence (DNA): TGCAGTGCTAGGGAAAGGGCAGGCAATCAGCCCCAGCATTTT.

V usage is TRBV27 and J usage is TRBJ1-6; D is undetermined. This CDR3 has 21 amino acids. Looked up from germline, CDR1 is MNHEY and CDR2 is SMNVEV (reference sequence). V dropped 0 bases and J dropped 0 bases, with 21 bases sitting between them. CDR3 in DNA: TGTGCCAGCAGTTTATCTTTTTTAGGAACTCTTACTAGCTCCTATAATTCACCCCTCCACTTT. Its translation is CASSLSFLGTLTSSYNSPLHF.

In this sample, this clonotype turned up many times. The chain carries TRBV29-1 and TRBJ2-5; D not resolved. The V gene's germline CDR1 is SQVTM and CDR2 ANQGSEA. The CDR3 totals 10 residues. The V and J ends lost 4 bases and 2 bases respectively, with 2 bases between them. In DNA, the CDR3 is TGCAGCGTTGTGCAAGAGACCCAGTACTTC. Translating gives CSVVQETQYF. The variable domain in full, completed from reference TRBV29-1 and TRBJ2-5, reads SAVISQKPSRDICQRGTSLTIQCQVDSQVTMMFWYRQQPGQSLTLIATANQGSEATYESGFVIDKFPISRPNLTFSTLTVSNMSPEDSSIYLCSVVQETQYFGPGTRLLVL.

This clonotype was counted only a few times. In nucleotides, the CDR3 is TGTGCCAGCAGCTTATGGTTCGGGGGACACGCCTACGAGCAGTACTTC. Encoded protein: CASSLWFGGHAYEQYF. V gene TRBV7-2 combines with J gene TRBJ2-7; possibly TRBD1 or TRBD2 for D (6 bases each). The V and J ends lost 2 bases and 2 bases respectively, with 16 bases between them. CDR1 and CDR2 from the germline V gene are SGHTA and FQGNSA. The CDR3 extends over 16 amino acids.

This clonotype was found a few times. The gene calls are TRBV12-3 or TRBV12-4 and TRBJ2-3; D is perhaps TRBD1 (6 bases). This CDR3 is built from 13 residues. Trimming pared 5 bases from V and 4 bases from J, leaving 10 bases between. CDR3 region: CASSVPGADTQYF. As DNA, the CDR3 is TGTGCCAGCAGTGTCCCAGGGGCAGATACGCAGTATTTT.

This clonotype was recorded only once. V is TRBV6-6 and J is TRBJ1-4; a weak D match, TRBD1 (5 bases). V was pared by 2 bases and J by 3 bases, with 7 bases between. Germline lookup yields CDR1 MNHNY and CDR2 SVGAGI (reference sequence). This CDR3 is built from 14 residues. The CDR3: CASSYRGSNEKLFF. CDR3 DNA sequence: TGTGCCAGCAGTTACAGGGGCTCTAATGAAAAACTGTTTTTT.

As for this clonotype: This may be a read error, as it is one base from a much larger clone. The rearrangement uses TRBV12-3 or TRBV12-4 and TRBJ2-3, with D perhaps TRBD1 (6 bases). There are 15 residues in the CDR3. The CDR3 coding sequence is TGTGCCAGCAGTCCCCCGGGACATAACACAGATGCGCAGTATTTT. Translation: CASSPPGHNTDAQYF.

This clonotype was seen more than once but under ten times. The chain is built from TRBV2 and TRBJ2-5; possible D gene TRBD2, 6 bases. This CDR3 is built from 13 residues. V gave up 6 bases and J gave up 2 bases, with 10 bases separating them. CDR1 is SNHLY and CDR2 is FYNNEI in the germline V gene. CDR3 sequence reads: CASRNAGQETQYF. The CDR3 DNA reads TGTGCCAGCAGGAATGCGGGACAAGAGACCCAGTACTTC.

V is TRBV18 and J is TRBJ2-7; 9 bases fit TRBD1. The V segment lost 3 bases and the J segment 12 bases; nucleotides outside the gene matches: 9. Germline V gene lookup returns CDR1 KGHSH and CDR2 LQKENI. This CDR3 region has 13 residues. The CDR3 loop reads CASSPLKTGGLYF. Written as DNA, the CDR3 is TGTGCCAGCTCACCTCTGAAGACAGGGGGGTTGTACTTC.

In its sample, this clonotype was seen a few times. The chain has TRBV7-2 and TRBJ2-6; 9 bases are shared with TRBD2. CDR3 length: 19 amino acids. CDR1 is SGHTA, CDR2 FQGNSA, per germline. V was clipped by 5 bases and J by 0 bases; unmatched bases: 11. As DNA, the CDR3 is TGTGCCAGCAGCACCGGGACTAGCTACACCTTCTCTGGGGCCAACGTCCTGACTTTC. Translation gives CASSTGTSYTFSGANVLTF.

V is TRBV28 and J is TRBJ1-1; D not certain. CDR3 length: 13 residues. V lost 4 bases to trimming and J lost 8 bases, with 14 bases between them. The germline V gene encodes CDR1 MDHEN and CDR2 SYDVKM. CDR3 protein: CASSSRVFREAFF. CDR3 sequence (DNA): TGTGCCAGCAGTTCACGAGTCTTCCGCGAAGCTTTCTTT.

CDR3 region: CASSLPTGSSTEAFF. As DNA, the CDR3 is TGTGCCAGCAGTCTTCCTACAGGGAGTAGCACTGAAGCTTTCTTT. The chain employs TRBV6-5 and TRBJ1-1; D is possibly TRBD1 (6 bases). Germline assignment: CDR1 MNHEY and CDR2 SVGAGI. Trimming pared 5 bases from V and 4 bases from J, leaving 17 bases between. This CDR3 spans 15 amino acids.

Points on this clonotype: A much larger clone differs by one base, so this may be a read error. The chain joins TRBV29-1 to TRBJ1-2; D gene ambiguous. V lost 4 bases and J 2 bases, leaving 11 bases between the germline ends. This CDR3 comprises 13 residues. The germline V gene has CDR1 SQVTM and CDR2 ANQGSEA. The CDR3 protein is CSVANTKNYGYTF. The CDR3 nucleotides are TGCAGCGTTGCCAACACGAAAAACTATGGCTACACCTTC. Combining the CDR3 with reference TRBV29-1 and TRBJ1-2 gives the whole variable domain SAVISQKPSRDICQRGTSLTIQCQVDSQVTMMFWYRQQPGQSLTLIATANQGSEATYESGFVIDKFPISRPNLTFSTLTVSNMSPEDSSIYLCSVANTKNYGYTFGSGTRLTVV.

The chain recombines TRBV12-3 or TRBV12-4 with TRBJ2-1; D is unresolved. CDR3 length equals 12 residues. Trimming removed 6 bases at V and 5 bases at J, with 8 bases between. The CDR3 region has the DNA TGTGCCAGCAGGGGGAATGACAATGAGCAGTTCTTC. Its protein is CASRGNDNEQFF.

The sample holds many counts of this clonotype. CDR3 residues: CASSQARQPTTDTQYF. DNA for the CDR3: TGTGCCAGCAGCCAAGCAAGGCAGCCGACCACAGATACGCAGTATTTT. V gene TRBV3-1 combines with J gene TRBJ2-3; no firm D call. This CDR3 comprises 16 residues. V was trimmed by 1 base and J by 2 bases, leaving 13 bases between them. Germline values: CDR1 LGHDT, CDR2 YNNKEL (reference sequence).

The V call is TRBV7-9, the J call TRBJ2-5; D is unclear. The CDR3 contains 14 residues. With 4 bases removed from V and 11 bases from J, the gap between germline ends came to 20 bases. CDR1 and CDR2 from the germline V gene are SEHNR and FQNEAQ (reference sequence). CDR3 sequence reads: CASSWFLGYNEQYF. The CDR3 coding sequence is TGTGCCAGCAGCTGGTTTTTAGGTTACAATGAGCAGTACTTC.

The chain carries TRBV7-2 and TRBJ2-2, with TRBD1 matching 8 bases. Germline loops: CDR1 SGHTA, CDR2 FQGNSA. Unmatched junction bases numbered 8, after V lost 5 bases and J lost 3 bases. The CDR3 is 16 residues long. This CDR3 reads CASSDRQGHDTGELFF. Here the CDR3 DNA reads TGTGCCAGCAGCGACCGACAGGGGCATGACACCGGGGAGCTGTTTTTT. The variable domain in full, with the rest retrieved from reference TRBV7-2 and TRBJ2-2, is GAGVSQSPSNKVTEKGKDVELRCDPISGHTALYWYRQSLGQGLEFLIYFQGNSAPDKSGLPSDRFSAERTGGSVSTLTIQRTQQEDSAVYLCASSDRQGHDTGELFFGEGSRLTVL.

This clonotype was observed a single time. This chain joins TRBV12-3 or TRBV12-4 and TRBJ2-7, with a weak D call TRBD2 (6 bases). This CDR3 has 19 amino acids. V was shortened by 2 bases and J by 3 bases, with 26 bases between the two germline ends. The CDR3 region has the DNA TGTGCCAGCAGTTTATGGAGACCGGGGGTGAACATTGGGATCTACGAGCAGTACTTC. Translating it yields CASSLWRPGVNIGIYEQYF.

The chain combines TRBV12-3 or TRBV12-4 with TRBJ2-1; TRBD2 is a possible D gene (6 bases). CDR3 length: 14 amino acids. V lost 4 bases and J 6 bases, leaving 13 bases between the germline ends. The CDR3 is CASSWNGGPNEQFF. As DNA, the CDR3 is TGTGCCAGCAGTTGGAACGGGGGTCCCAATGAGCAGTTCTTC.

J is TRBJ1-1 and V is TRBV15; no firm D call. The germline V and J ends were trimmed by 3 bases and 5 bases, with 10 bases remaining between them. Germline V gene lookup returns CDR1 LNHNV and CDR2 YYDKDF (reference sequence). The CDR3 is made up of 13 amino acids. The CDR3 nucleotides are TGTGCCACCAGCAGGGGGTTTCGGACTGAAGCTTTCTTT. It yields the protein CATSRGFRTEAFF.

The chain is built from TRBV12-3 or TRBV12-4 and TRBJ1-2; TRBD1 might be the D (6 bases). The CDR3 extends over 14 amino acids. V lost 5 bases and J lost 8, with 18 bases in between. The CDR3 nucleotides are TGTGCCAGCAGTCTCGGGACAAGTTCGGGAGGCTACACCTTC. Translated, it gives CASSLGTSSGGYTF.

On this clonotype itself: A read error may produce the germline difference seen at one junction end. DNA of the CDR3: TGCGCCAGGAGCCGAGATGGTATGGGGACTAGCGAAAATGAGCAGTTCTTC. Its translation is CARSRDGMGTSENEQFF. J is TRBJ2-1 and V is TRBV4-1; 10 nucleotides agree with TRBD2. The CDR3 runs 17 residues. The germline V gene encodes CDR1 MGHRA and CDR2 YSYEKL.

This clonotype was seen only a few times. The chain carries TRBV19 and TRBJ1-1; the D is unclear. This CDR3 comprises 16 residues. The V and J ends lost 7 bases and 3 bases respectively, with 21 bases between them. Germline CDR1 reads LNHDA; CDR2 reads SQIVND (reference sequence). CDR3 DNA sequence: TGTGCCAGTATCACAACCTCGACTAGGAGGGACACTGAAGCTTTCTTT. Translation gives CASITTSTRRDTEAFF. Complete variable domain (other parts from reference TRBV19 and TRBJ1-1): DGGITQSPKYLFRKEGQNVTLSCEQNLNHDAMYWYRQDPGQGLRLIYYSQIVNDFQKGDIAEGYSVSREKKESFPLTVTSAQKNPTAFYLCASITTSTRRDTEAFFGQGTRLTVV.